Below are 13 T cell receptor beta chains sequenced from a single sample in a study of T cells in Graves' hyperthyroidism and ophthalmopathy. Amplification of TCR beta CDR3 regions was performed using RNA transcripts as template. A first-round RT-PCR of the TCR CDR3 used the HTBI primer set. TCRdb re-called the multiplex PCR reads through MiXCR, storing one row per CDR3 protein. The sample consists of more than 500,000 distinct CDR3 sequences, around 15% of them appearing once. Input material: blood. These receptors originate from a woman in her thirties with Graves' hyperthyroidism.

This clonotype turned up a few times. The V call is TRBV19, the J call TRBJ1-1, with D possibly being TRBD1 (5 bases). Germline V gene sequence: CDR1 LNHDA, CDR2 SQIVND (reference sequence). Trimming removed 5 bases from V and 0 bases from J, with 13 bases in between. The CDR3 length is 15 residues. The CDR3 DNA sequence: TGTGCCAGTAGTTTCGGGACGAACATGAACACTGAAGCTTTCTTT. Protein sequence: CASSFGTNMNTEAFF.

This clonotype was found many times. This chain uses TRBV7-8 with TRBJ2-7, with D possibly being TRBD2 (6 bases). Germline-derived CDR1 and CDR2 are SGHVS and FQNEAQ. The CDR3 extends over 13 amino acids. V shed 2 bases and J shed 6 bases, with 11 bases lying between them. CDR3 sequence: CASSLWREGEQYF. In DNA, the CDR3 is TGTGCCAGCAGCTTATGGCGGGAAGGCGAGCAGTACTTC.

This clonotype was detected only a few times. The chain employs TRBV5-1 and TRBJ2-4; D is uncertain. There are 14 residues in the CDR3. V lost 4 bases and J lost 2, with 10 bases in between. CDR1 SGHRS and CDR2 YFSETQ come from the germline V gene. The CDR3 spells CASSVGISKNIQYF. The DNA of the CDR3 is TGCGCCAGCAGCGTAGGGATTTCCAAAAACATTCAGTACTTC.

This clonotype was detected ten times or more. The rearrangement joins TRBV27 to TRBJ2-1, with D possibly being TRBD2 (6 bases). Trimming left V 7 bases short and J 7 bases short, with 8 bases between. The CDR3 contains 11 residues. Germline lookup yields CDR1 MNHEY and CDR2 SMNVEV (reference sequence). For the CDR3, the DNA is TGTGCCAGCATTCTAGCGAATGAGCAGTTCTTC. Protein: CASILANEQFF.

The rearrangement joins TRBV18 to TRBJ2-3; D gene uncertain. Germline CDR1 is KGHSH and CDR2 is LQKENI. This CDR3 region has 15 residues. V was trimmed by 5 bases and J by 1 base, leaving 13 bases between them. The CDR3 protein is CASSFGKTGTDTQYF. As DNA, the CDR3 is TGTGCCAGCTCATTTGGCAAGACGGGCACAGATACGCAGTATTTT. Full variable domain (outside the CDR3, taken from reference TRBV18 and TRBJ2-3): NAGVMQNPRHLVRRRGQEARLRCSPMKGHSHVYWYRQLPEEGLKFMVYLQKENIIDESGMPKERFSAEFPKEGPSILRIQQVVRGDSAAYFCASSFGKTGTDTQYFGPGTRLTVL.

This clonotype was detected many times. The chain links TRBV7-2 to TRBJ2-1; 7 nucleotides agree with TRBD2. The CDR3 length is 15 residues. Germline assignment: CDR1 SGHTA and CDR2 FQGNSA. V shed 7 bases, J shed 7 bases, and the junction held 13 bases outside the gene matches. The CDR3 coding sequence is TGTGCCAGCAACCCTTTGGCTAGCGGTTCAAATGAGCAGTTCTTC. It specifies CASNPLASGSNEQFF.

This clonotype was recorded only once. The rearrangement joins TRBV20-1 to TRBJ2-7, with 12 nucleotides matching TRBD2. J was trimmed by 1 base and V by 8 bases; bases with no gene match: 6. The CDR3 totals 14 residues. The germline V gene encodes CDR1 DFQATT and CDR2 SNEGSKA (reference sequence). CDR3 residues: CSFFTSGRSYEQYF. The CDR3 DNA is TGCAGTTTTTTTACTAGCGGGAGGTCCTACGAGCAGTACTTC.

Ten or more counts support this clonotype. The V call is TRBV9, the J call TRBJ2-1; tentatively, D is TRBD1 or TRBD2 (5 bases each). Looked up from germline, CDR1 is SGDLS and CDR2 is YYNGEE. Trimming removed 4 bases from V and 6 bases from J, with 20 bases in between. The CDR3 is 16 residues long. CDR3 sequence reads: CASSPTGTTYTNEQFF. The CDR3 DNA is TGTGCCAGCAGCCCAACCGGGACCACTTACACCAATGAGCAGTTCTTC.

Concerning this clonotype itself: This clone may be a read error of a much larger clone one base away. This chain connects TRBV6-5 to TRBJ1-1; TRBD1 aligns across 10 bases. The CDR3 consists of 22 residues. From germline, CDR1 is MNHEY and CDR2 SVGAGI. In DNA form, the CDR3 reads TGTGCCAGCAGTTACTACCCCTCCCAAGATCCGGGACAGGGGTCGGGGAACACTGTAGCTTTCTTT. Amino acids: CASSYYPSQDPGQGSGNTVAFF.

This clonotype was observed at least ten times. The genes are TRBV12-3 or TRBV12-4 and TRBJ1-5; the match to TRBD1 covers 7 bases. The CDR3 extends over 14 amino acids. V shed 7 bases, J shed 4 bases, and the junction held 7 bases outside the gene matches. This CDR3 is CASNLRGQNQPQHF. DNA for the CDR3: TGTGCCAGCAACCTGAGGGGGCAGAATCAGCCCCAGCATTTT.

The chain recombines TRBV6-6 with TRBJ1-1; D is unresolved. The CDR3 extends over 14 amino acids. Germline V CDR1 and CDR2: MNHNY, SVGAGI (reference sequence). The V end lost 2 bases, the J end lost 0 bases, and 7 bases lay between the germline ends. The CDR3 DNA sequence: TGTGCCAGCAGTTACCGGGGTTTGAACACTGAAGCTTTCTTT. Translating it yields CASSYRGLNTEAFF.

The sample holds many counts of this clonotype. The rearrangement links TRBV15 to TRBJ1-1; no definite D call. CDR3 length equals 12 residues. Trimming removed 9 bases at V and 3 bases at J, with 11 bases between. Germline values: CDR1 LNHNV, CDR2 YYDKDF (reference sequence). The CDR3 coding sequence is TGTGCCACAGCGGATCTGGACACTGAAGCTTTCTTT. It translates to CATADLDTEAFF.

This clonotype has at least ten counts. At one end, the junction sequence differs from germline, possibly due to a read error. V and J are TRBV5-1 and TRBJ2-5; D perhaps matches TRBD2 (6 bases). The CDR3 consists of 14 residues. CDR1 is SGHRS, CDR2 YFSETQ, per germline. The CDR3 sequence: CASSLGDSQETQYF. CDR3 bases: TGTGCCAGCAGCTTGGGGGACTCCCAAGAGACCCAGTACTTC.